The 32 T cell receptor beta chains given below trace back to one sample, sequenced in a study of cytomegalovirus exposure and HLA in healthy donors. 13 Jbeta primers and 60 Vbeta primers were used for the PCR. Method: immunoSEQ multiplex PCR; TCRdb's copy keeps in-frame clones and lacks some. The sample lists 150,000 to 200,000 clones; roughly 80% were seen once. What was sequenced was PBMCs. The receptors come from a woman younger than 45 in good health and CMV-seropositive.

The genes are TRBV10-2 and TRBJ2-7; a weak D match, TRBD1 (6 bases). The CDR3 sequence is 13 residues long. CDR1 and CDR2 (germline): WSHSY, SAAADI. V gave up 6 bases and J gave up 3 bases, with 12 bases separating them. In nucleotides, the CDR3 is TGCGCCAGCAGCCCCGGACAGCACTACGAGCAGTACTTC. Its protein product is CASSPGQHYEQYF.

This chain uses TRBV2 with TRBJ2-7; no firm D call. Germline CDR1 is SNHLY and CDR2 is FYNNEI. This CDR3 has 15 residues. V lost 4 bases to trimming and J lost 2 bases, with 15 bases between them. The CDR3 DNA reads as TGTGCCAGCAGTGGTGGGTCCGGAGATACCTACGAGCAGTACTTC. It codes for CASSGGSGDTYEQYF.

This clone was observed a single time. The chain links TRBV6-1 to TRBJ2-7, with 9 bases fitting TRBD2. The V and J ends lost 0 bases and 6 bases, in that order; junction bases with no gene match: 6. Germline V CDR1 and CDR2: MNHNS, SASEGT. CDR3 length equals 15 residues. CDR3 sequence: CASSEASSGSFEQYF. CDR3 sequence (DNA): TGTGCCAGCAGTGAAGCGAGTAGCGGGAGTTTCGAGCAGTACTTC.

The CDR3 sequence is CASSLTGGTGELFF. The CDR3 coding sequence is TGTGCCAGCAGCTTAACAGGGGGAACCGGGGAGCTGTTTTTT. The chain carries TRBV5-6 and TRBJ2-2; 8 bases agree with TRBD1. The V and J ends lost 2 bases and 5 bases, in that order; junction bases with no gene match: 2. The CDR3 runs to 14 residues. Per the germline V gene, CDR1 is SGHDT and CDR2 is YYEEEE.

The chain links TRBV5-1 to TRBJ1-1; 10 bases are shared with TRBD1. Losses at the gene ends were 0 bases for V and 2 bases for J; bases not matched to a gene: 1. This CDR3 region has 15 residues. CDR1 is SGHRS, CDR2 YFSETQ, per germline. For the CDR3, the DNA is TGCGCCAGCAGCTTGGGACAGGGGGCAAACACTGAAGCTTTCTTT. Amino acids: CASSLGQGANTEAFF.

The chain is built from TRBV2 and TRBJ1-2; D is unclear. V shed 4 bases and J shed 4 bases, with 4 bases lying between them. Per germline, CDR1 SNHLY and CDR2 FYNNEI. The CDR3 has 11 amino acids. As DNA, the CDR3 is TGTGCCAGCAGTGCTTTCTATGGCTACACCTTC. Translated, it gives CASSAFYGYTF.

The chain is built from TRBV7-6 and TRBJ1-5; the D is unclear. This CDR3 region has 13 residues. V lost 5 bases and J lost 5, with 10 bases in between. Per the germline V gene, CDR1 is SGHVS and CDR2 is FNYEAQ. CDR3 DNA: TGTGCCAGCAGCACCTCGGAGGATCAGCCCCAGCATTTT. Encoded protein: CASSTSEDQPQHF.

At least ten counts were recorded for this clone. This sequence joins TRBV9 and TRBJ1-1, with D perhaps TRBD1 (5 bases). Germline values: CDR1 SGDLS, CDR2 YYNGEE. The V and J ends lost 5 bases and 4 bases respectively, with 9 bases between them. The length of the CDR3 is 12 residues. CDR3 amino acids: CASSRGSTEAFF. CDR3 in DNA: TGTGCCAGCAGTAGGGGCTCCACTGAAGCTTTCTTT.

The V and J genes are TRBV5-1 and TRBJ1-2; 9 bases map to TRBD1. Unmatched junction bases numbered 7, after V lost 4 bases and J lost 3 bases. The CDR3 has 15 amino acids. Germline loops: CDR1 SGHRS, CDR2 YFSETQ. CDR3 DNA: TGCGCCAGCAGCCAGCTACAGGGGGCAGACTATGGCTACACCTTC. Residues: CASSQLQGADYGYTF.

V is TRBV7-3 and J is TRBJ1-1, with D unresolved. V was cut by 0 bases and J by 4 bases, with 12 bases left in between. The CDR3 totals 15 residues. Germline-derived CDR1 and CDR2 are SGHTA and FQGTGA. The CDR3 sequence: CASSLTVGWATEAFF. CDR3 DNA sequence: TGTGCCAGCAGCTTAACAGTGGGCTGGGCCACTGAAGCTTTCTTT.

The chain has TRBV2 and TRBJ2-1; 9 nucleotides agree with TRBD2. With 11 bases clipped from V and 9 bases from J, the junction kept 11 bases outside the gene matches. Germline values: CDR1 SNHLY, CDR2 FYNNEI. CDR3 length: 13 amino acids. The CDR3 sequence is CAGSPASGIEQFF. DNA of the CDR3: TGTGCCGGCTCTCCGGCTAGCGGGATTGAGCAGTTCTTC.

This chain joins TRBV11-2 and TRBJ2-3; TRBD1 matches 7 bases. The ends lost 7 bases at V and 4 bases at J; junction bases unmatched: 14. Germline values: CDR1 SGHAT, CDR2 FQNNGV. This CDR3 is built from 16 residues. The CDR3 sequence is CASTPTGTDYSDTQYF. In nucleotides, the CDR3 is TGTGCCAGCACACCAACCGGGACAGATTATTCAGATACGCAGTATTTT.

The table lists this clone with a few counts. The V gene is TRBV6-1, the J gene TRBJ1-2; D may be TRBD1 (6 bases). V was shortened by 7 bases and J by 5 bases, with 8 bases between the two germline ends. The CDR3 runs to 11 residues. The V gene's germline CDR1 is MNHNS and CDR2 SASEGT. The CDR3 DNA reads TGTGCCAGCACGAGGGGGTATGGCTACACCTTC. This translates into CASTRGYGYTF.

The gene calls are TRBV6-5 and TRBJ1-2; a weak D match, TRBD1 (5 bases). This CDR3 has 13 residues. The V end lost 4 bases, the J end lost 6 bases, and 12 bases lay between the germline ends. CDR1 is MNHEY and CDR2 is SVGAGI in the germline V gene. The DNA of the CDR3 is TGTGCCAGCAGTTGGGGCGGGGGAGATGGCTACACCTTC. This encodes CASSWGGGDGYTF.

V usage is TRBV15 and J usage is TRBJ1-2; 7 nucleotides align to TRBD1. Germline CDR1 reads LNHNV; CDR2 reads YYDKDF (reference sequence). V lost 5 bases, J lost 4 bases, and 10 bases stayed unmatched. This CDR3 region has 15 residues. The CDR3 spells CATSDLGGPTYGYTF. CDR3 nucleotides: TGTGCCACCAGCGATCTAGGGGGCCCCACCTATGGCTACACCTTC.

The chain couples TRBV11-2 to TRBJ2-7, with D possibly matching TRBD1 (6 bases). The CDR3 sequence is 15 residues long. Trimming took off 1 base at V and 3 bases at J, with 13 bases between the two ends. Germline V CDR1 and CDR2: SGHAT, FQNNGV. DNA of the CDR3: TGTGCCAGCAGCTTAGTTGGTTGGACAGACTACGAGCAGTACTTC. It codes for CASSLVGWTDYEQYF.

The CDR3 region is CSASGYTEAFF. The CDR3 nucleotides are TGCAGTGCGTCAGGCTACACTGAAGCTTTCTTT. V is TRBV20-1 and J is TRBJ1-1; D unclear. V gave up 6 bases and J gave up 3 bases, with 8 bases separating them. The CDR3 spans 11 residues. Germline V CDR1 and CDR2: DFQATT, SNEGSKA (reference sequence).

Only one count was recorded for this clone. The chain employs TRBV7-6 and TRBJ2-7; D is unresolved. With 5 bases removed from V and 1 base from J, the gap between germline ends came to 12 bases. The V gene's germline CDR1 is SGHVS and CDR2 FNYEAQ. The CDR3 covers 14 residues. CDR3 in amino acids: CASSPRLSSYEQYF. In nucleotides, the CDR3 is TGTGCCAGCAGCCCCAGACTCTCATCCTACGAGCAGTACTTC.

The chain carries TRBV4-2 and TRBJ2-1; 8 nucleotides agree with TRBD1. V lost 1 base, J lost 4 bases, and 9 bases stayed unmatched. Germline CDR1 and CDR2: LGHNA and YNFKEQ. The CDR3 is 17 amino acids. The CDR3 loop is CASSQGGDRGKYNEQFF. The CDR3 nucleotides read TGTGCCAGCAGCCAAGGGGGAGACAGGGGAAAATACAATGAGCAGTTCTTC.

The rearrangement links TRBV6-5 to TRBJ1-1; D possibly corresponds to TRBD1 (5 bases). The germline V gene has CDR1 MNHEY and CDR2 SVGAGI. Trimming removed 5 bases from V and 8 bases from J, with 12 bases in between. The CDR3 runs 12 residues. CDR3: CASSRGGSEAFF. The CDR3 DNA follows: TGTGCCAGCAGTAGGGGAGGGTCAGAAGCTTTCTTT.

The rearrangement joins TRBV11-2 to TRBJ1-2, with D perhaps TRBD1 (6 bases). The CDR3 loop spans 14 amino acids. V dropped 5 bases and J dropped 0 bases, with 10 bases sitting between them. Germline values: CDR1 SGHAT, CDR2 FQNNGV. The CDR3, as DNA: TGTGCCAGCAGCGACAGGCTTACTAACTATGGCTACACCTTC. Translating it yields CASSDRLTNYGYTF.

This clone was seen only a few times. The chain links TRBV4-2 to TRBJ1-5, with 8 bases lining up with TRBD1. The germline CDR1 and CDR2 sequences are LGHNA and YNFKEQ. V was pared by 5 bases and J by 2 bases, with 8 bases of the junction left unmatched. This CDR3 has 16 residues. CDR3 protein: CASSDTGGAGNQPQHF. CDR3 DNA: TGTGCCAGCAGCGATACAGGGGGAGCCGGCAATCAGCCCCAGCATTTT.

There are a few counts of this clone. The chain joins TRBV2 to TRBJ2-4, with TRBD1 matching over 9 bases. This CDR3 comprises 14 residues. The germline V gene has CDR1 SNHLY and CDR2 FYNNEI. The V gene end was trimmed by 5 bases and the J gene end by 8 bases; junction bases not matched to a gene: 7. The CDR3 protein is CASSQQGARDIQYF. The CDR3 region has the DNA TGTGCCAGCAGTCAACAGGGGGCGAGGGACATTCAGTACTTC.

V is TRBV4-1 and J is TRBJ1-2; no clear D gene. This CDR3 spans 11 amino acids. CDR1 and CDR2 (germline): MGHRA, YSYEKL. The V end was cut by 0 bases, the J end by 7 bases, with 3 bases between. The DNA of the CDR3 is TGCGCCAGCAGCCAAGATCTTGGCTACACCTTC. It encodes CASSQDLGYTF.

The chain combines TRBV11-2 with TRBJ2-7, with D perhaps TRBD2 (6 bases). The CDR3 contains 16 residues. Germline CDR1 is SGHAT and CDR2 is FQNNGV. Trimming left V 1 base short and J 0 bases short, with 13 bases between. CDR3 nucleotide sequence: TGTGCCAGCAGCTTAGGAGGCGCGGGAAGCTCCTACGAGCAGTACTTC. Protein: CASSLGGAGSSYEQYF.

V is TRBV7-6 and J is TRBJ2-1; D might be TRBD1 (6 bases). Per the germline V gene, CDR1 is SGHVS and CDR2 is FNYEAQ. This CDR3 region has 13 residues. V lost 2 bases and J lost 13, with 15 bases in between. The CDR3 region has the DNA TGTGCCAGCAGCTTATCCTGGACAGAAACCCAGTTCTTC. Amino acids: CASSLSWTETQFF.

The V call is TRBV27, the J call TRBJ1-1; TRBD1 aligns across 10 bases. CDR3 length: 13 residues. Germline loops: CDR1 MNHEY, CDR2 SMNVEV (reference sequence). V lost 6 bases, J lost 8 bases, and 6 bases stayed unmatched. In nucleotides, the CDR3 is TGTGCCAGCAGACTGCCGGGACAGGGGGAAGCTTTCTTT. Its protein is CASRLPGQGEAFF.

This clone was recorded once. The chain joins TRBV4-2 to TRBJ1-1, with D possibly being TRBD1 (6 bases). The germline V gene has CDR1 LGHNA and CDR2 YNFKEQ. CDR3 length: 15 residues. Trimming stripped 1 base from V and 5 bases from J, with 14 bases between. CDR3 DNA sequence: TGTGCCAGCAGCCAAGGGGCAGGGGCTAGTACTGAAGCTTTCTTT. Translated: CASSQGAGASTEAFF.

This clone showed up just a few times. Here the CDR3 reads CATGTGSEQFF. The CDR3 nucleotides are TGTGCCACCGGTACAGGGAGTGAGCAGTTCTTC. This chain joins TRBV15 and TRBJ2-1; D is possibly TRBD1 (6 bases). Germline lookup yields CDR1 LNHNV and CDR2 YYDKDF (reference sequence). The V and J ends lost 8 bases and 9 bases respectively, with 11 bases between them. CDR3 length: 11 residues. The whole variable domain, remainder taken from reference TRBV15 and TRBJ2-1, is DAMVIQNPRYQVTQFGKPVTLSCSQTLNHNVMYWYQQKSSQAPKLLFHYYDKDFNNEADTPDNFQSRRPNTSFCFLDIRSPGLGDTAMYLCATGTGSEQFFGPGTRLTVL.

The chain uses TRBV6-1 and TRBJ1-6; D unresolved. Trimming took off 9 bases at V and 7 bases at J, with 7 bases between the two ends. Germline values: CDR1 MNHNS, CDR2 SASEGT. The CDR3 extends over 11 amino acids. The CDR3 DNA reads as TGTGCCAGTATGAGGAATTCACCCCTCCACTTT. Encoded protein: CASMRNSPLHF.

A single count supports this clone. V gene TRBV7-8 combines with J gene TRBJ2-1, with TRBD1 matching over 9 bases. The CDR3 is made up of 16 amino acids. Per germline, CDR1 SGHVS and CDR2 FQNEAQ. Trimming at V came to 0 bases and at J to 6 bases, leaving 6 bases not matched to a gene. The CDR3 DNA reads as TGTGCCAGCAGCTTAGCGGGGACAGGGATGATCAATGAGCAGTTCTTC. Protein product: CASSLAGTGMINEQFF.

The chain carries TRBV7-6 and TRBJ1-6; D call uncertain. Germline CDR1 SGHVS, CDR2 FNYEAQ. The germline V and J ends were trimmed by 3 bases and 8 bases, with 8 bases remaining between them. This CDR3 region has 13 residues. The CDR3 nucleotides read TGTGCCAGCAGCTTGACTCATGATTCACCCCTCCACTTT. It codes for CASSLTHDSPLHF.